The source of this TCR beta chain is a study of blood T cell repertoires in COVID-19. Overall study context: From the United States, Italy and Spain came samples of acute and convalescent COVID-19. From T cells, B-cell-depleted T cells, or PBMCs came the material, which was cDNA or gDNA.

Per the study methods: Scientists estimated how many nucleated cells there were by amplifying reference gene primers. Libraries were prepared by immunoSEQ multiplex PCR; TCRdb keeps only in-frame clonotypes and omits some of them. Clone size and the V and J calls come from that table; the DNA yielded D and trimming. The table has approximately 190,000 clones, roughly 80% seen once. This clone was seen just once. This CDR3 spans 11 amino acids. Trimming cost V 4 bases and J 9 bases, with 7 bases left between them. Germline V CDR1 and CDR2: LNHDA, SQIVND (reference sequence). This receptor was identified in a man aged 60 to 69 with acute or convalescent COVID-19. The specimen sequenced was peripheral blood. The V gene is TRBV19, the J gene TRBJ2-1, with no clear D. The CDR3 sequence: CASSRGPEQFF. As DNA, the CDR3 is TGTGCCAGTAGTAGAGGTCCTGAGCAGTTCTTC.